The 11 T cell receptor beta chains given below trace back to one sample, sequenced in a study of shared clonotypes between healthy human individuals. Profiling relied on immunoSEQ multiplex PCR, and the TCRdb table lists in-frame clones only, not all of them. The table records 190,000 or so clones, 65% to 80% of them present only once. Sequenced: memory CD4+ T cells sorted from blood. The subset here: CD45RA-negative fraction. The origin of the receptors is a man aged 25-45 years in good health.

This clone occurred a few times. The CDR3 nucleotides are TGTGCCAGCAGTGAGGTCTTCTACAATGAGCAGTTCTTC. Its translation: CASSEVFYNEQFF. This chain uses TRBV6-1 with TRBJ2-1, with D uncertain. The length of the CDR3 is 13 residues. Looked up from germline, CDR1 is MNHNS and CDR2 is SASEGT. Trimming stripped 3 bases from V and 3 bases from J, with 6 bases between.

The rearrangement joins TRBV28 to TRBJ1-5; 8 bases are shared with TRBD1. CDR1 and CDR2 (germline): MDHEN, SYDVKM. J was trimmed by 1 base and V by 6 bases; bases with no gene match: 8. The CDR3 is 16 residues long. The CDR3 bases are TGTGCCAGCAGCCAAACAGGGGGGCTGAGCAATCAGCCCCAGCATTTT. This sequence encodes CASSQTGGLSNQPQHF.

V and J are TRBV28 and TRBJ1-2; TRBD1 is a possible D gene (6 bases). This CDR3 spans 14 amino acids. V was pared by 1 base and J by 7 bases, with 13 bases between. Germline CDR1 MDHEN, CDR2 SYDVKM. The CDR3 sequence is CASSLYNRVSGYTF. The CDR3 DNA reads TGTGCCAGCAGTTTATACAACAGGGTTTCTGGCTACACCTTC.

J is TRBJ1-2 and V is TRBV5-1; the D is unclear. This CDR3 has 14 residues. The germline V gene encodes CDR1 SGHRS and CDR2 YFSETQ. The V end lost 2 bases, the J end lost 2 bases, and 10 bases lay between the germline ends. CDR3 bases: TGCGCCAGCAGCTTCGTTGGAACGAACTATGGCTACACCTTC. Protein sequence: CASSFVGTNYGYTF.

The chain carries TRBV11-2 and TRBJ2-7; D is perhaps TRBD1 (6 bases). Trimming pared 1 base from V and 2 bases from J, leaving 15 bases between. The CDR3 consists of 16 residues. The germline V gene encodes CDR1 SGHAT and CDR2 FQNNGV. The CDR3 bases are TGTGCCAGCAGCTTAGCGGACAGCCCACCCACCTACGAGCAGTACTTC. It encodes CASSLADSPPTYEQYF.

The rearrangement uses TRBV5-7 and TRBJ1-2; D unresolved. TRBV5-7 is an open reading frame whose function is uncertain. Trimming left V 3 bases short and J 2 bases short, with 5 bases between. This CDR3 is built from 12 residues. This CDR3 reads CASSSTNYGYTF. In DNA, the CDR3 is TGTGCCAGCAGCTCGACAAACTATGGCTACACCTTC.

The J gene is TRBJ2-1, the V gene TRBV10-3, with 7 bases matching TRBD1. Germline CDR1 ENHRY, CDR2 SYGVKD. Trimming took 3 bases from V and 2 from J; bases not matched to a gene: 7. The length of the CDR3 is 16 residues. The DNA of the CDR3 is TGTGCCATCAGTGACGGCAGGACAGGCACCTACAATGAGCAGTTCTTC. Protein product: CAISDGRTGTYNEQFF.

Only one count was recorded for this clone. The chain combines TRBV6-1 with TRBJ2-7; D possibly corresponds to TRBD1 (6 bases). This CDR3 has 15 amino acids. Germline V gene lookup returns CDR1 MNHNS and CDR2 SASEGT. Trimming pared 1 base from V and 4 bases from J, leaving 14 bases between. The CDR3 DNA reads TGTGCCAGCAGTGAAGGGTATGGGGGCTGGTACGAGCAGTACTTC. Its protein is CASSEGYGGWYEQYF.

The genes are TRBV11-3 and TRBJ2-1; TRBD1 agrees at 8 bases. The CDR3 is 15 residues long. Looked up from germline, CDR1 is SGHNT and CDR2 is YENEEA. J was trimmed by 6 bases and V by 0 bases; bases with no gene match: 4. CDR3 region: CASSLDQDRGNEQFF. DNA of the CDR3: TGTGCCAGCAGCTTAGATCAAGACAGGGGCAATGAGCAGTTCTTC.

The chain combines TRBV11-2 with TRBJ2-2, with 9 bases matching TRBD2. Germline trimming cut 5 bases from V and 0 bases from J; bases unmatched to any gene: 7. Germline assignment: CDR1 SGHAT and CDR2 FQNNGV. The CDR3 contains 17 residues. The CDR3 protein is CASSRVAGGPNTGELFF. CDR3 nucleotides: TGTGCCAGCAGCCGGGTTGCGGGAGGGCCGAACACCGGGGAGCTGTTTTTT.

This clone was counted a few times. The CDR3 loop is CASSLGAGGMETQYF. DNA for the CDR3: TGCGCCAGCAGCTTGGGAGCGGGAGGGATGGAGACCCAGTACTTC. V gene TRBV5-1 combines with J gene TRBJ2-5, with 10 bases fitting TRBD2. The CDR3 has 15 amino acids. J lost 5 bases, V lost 0 bases, and 4 bases had no gene match. Germline loops: CDR1 SGHRS, CDR2 YFSETQ.